This TCR beta chain was recorded in a study of blood T cells in healthy people across ages. Trimming took 5 bases from V and 3 from J; bases not matched to a gene: 12. Germline CDR1 is SGDLS and CDR2 is YYNGEE. This CDR3 comprises 17 residues. This clonotype has a handful of counts. Combining a sample-barcoded 5' primer with a J-beta primer mix, a second PCR ran for roughly 7 to 11 cycles. TCRdb re-called the 5' RACE reads through MiXCR, storing one row per CDR3 protein. Of fewer than 700,000 distinct CDR3 sequences listed, around 41% were seen once; the top ten hold around 30%. This sequence joins TRBV9 and TRBJ2-3; TRBD2 matches 10 bases. The source material was blood. The sequence came from a man at least 80 years old in good health. CDR3 nucleotides: TGTGCCAGCAGGTCTATGAGGAGCGGGGGGGCAACAGATACGCAGTATTTT. This translates into CASRSMRSGGATDTQYF.